The T cell receptor beta chain under discussion was sequenced for a study of blood T cells in healthy people across ages. This CDR3 is 14 amino acids long. The ends lost 3 bases at V and 7 bases at J; junction bases unmatched: 5. Per germline, CDR1 KGHDR and CDR2 SFDVKD. Primers used in a second PCR of about 6 to 11 cycles were a sample-barcoded 5' primer and a J-beta primer mix. TCRdb recomputed calls from the 5' RACE reads with MiXCR, one row per CDR3 protein. The sample records 650,000 to 800,000 distinct CDR3 sequences, 52% being singletons. This clonotype was seen at least ten times. Antigen unknown. Study-wide findings and caveats: With unsorted PBMCs, a conclusive comparison of naive versus antigen-experienced cells was not possible.

The chain couples TRBV24-1 to TRBJ2-1; TRBD2 aligns across 7 bases. Sequenced sample: blood. This sequence originates from a woman aged 80 or over in good health. CDR3 residues: CATSDLGGVNEQFF. The CDR3 DNA reads TGTGCCACCAGTGATCTGGGAGGGGTTAATGAGCAGTTCTTC.